These 10 T cell receptor beta chains were sequenced from one sample in a study of blood T cell repertoires in COVID-19. The method was immunoSEQ multiplex PCR; TCRdb's version includes in-frame clones alone and lacks a portion of them. The sample contains over 200,000 clones, approximately 83% of which appear only once. Sequenced sample: peripheral blood. Receptors originate from a woman aged 30 to 39 with COVID-19, enrolled during active disease.

J is TRBJ2-1 and V is TRBV28; perhaps TRBD2 as D (6 bases). V shed 6 bases and J shed 2 bases, with 11 bases lying between them. CDR1 MDHEN and CDR2 SYDVKM come from the germline V gene. The CDR3 sequence is 14 residues long. The CDR3 DNA reads as TGTGCCAGCAGCGCTCCGGGGGCCTACAATGAGCAGTTCTTC. This translates into CASSAPGAYNEQFF.

The chain combines TRBV7-6 with TRBJ2-1; TRBD2 matches at 7 bases. Trimming at V came to 6 bases and at J to 8 bases, leaving 22 bases not matched to a gene. CDR3 size: 18 residues. Per the germline V gene, CDR1 is SGHVS and CDR2 is FNYEAQ. The CDR3 spells CASSPNVLADHQVDEQFF. The CDR3 DNA is TGTGCCAGCAGTCCTAACGTTCTAGCGGACCACCAGGTGGATGAGCAGTTCTTC.

This clone has just a few counts. The chain has TRBV20-1 and TRBJ1-2; D unclear. Germline CDR1 and CDR2: DFQATT and SNEGSKA (reference sequence). CDR3 length equals 13 residues. The V end was cut by 3 bases, the J end by 1 base, with 9 bases between. The CDR3 nucleotides read TGCAGTGCTAGTAGCCTAGATAACTATGGCTACACCTTC. It specifies CSASSLDNYGYTF.

The V and J genes are TRBV29-1 and TRBJ2-7, with D possibly matching TRBD1 (5 bases). V was shortened by 7 bases and J by 3 bases, with 13 bases between the two germline ends. In germline, CDR1 is SQVTM, CDR2 ANQGSEA. The CDR3 is made up of 12 amino acids. Here the CDR3 DNA reads TGCAGCGCCGGCTACCAGGGCTACGAGCAGTACTTC. Residues: CSAGYQGYEQYF.

The rearrangement uses TRBV19 and TRBJ1-5; D perhaps matches TRBD1 (6 bases). The CDR3 runs to 15 residues. Trimming removed 3 bases from V and 3 bases from J, with 12 bases in between. Germline-derived CDR1 and CDR2 are LNHDA and SQIVND (reference sequence). CDR3 amino acids: CASSMGQGHNQPQHF. CDR3 DNA: TGTGCCAGTAGTATGGGGCAGGGGCACAATCAGCCCCAGCATTTT.

V and J are TRBV7-6 and TRBJ2-5; D might be TRBD2 (7 bases). Looked up from germline, CDR1 is SGHVS and CDR2 is FNYEAQ. Trimming took off 6 bases at V and 4 bases at J, with 18 bases between the two ends. This CDR3 comprises 15 residues. CDR3 sequence (DNA): TGTGCCAGCAGTCCGTTCCAGGGAGGGGGAGAGACCCAGTACTTC. Amino acid sequence: CASSPFQGGGETQYF.

This sequence joins TRBV30 and TRBJ1-2; TRBD1 matches at 10 bases. With 8 bases clipped from V and 8 bases from J, the junction kept 11 bases outside the gene matches. The V gene's germline CDR1 is GTSNPN and CDR2 SVGIG (reference sequence). CDR3 length: 13 amino acids. This chain's CDR3 is CAGQGQTGGGYTF. CDR3 DNA sequence: TGTGCCGGCCAGGGCCAGACAGGGGGCGGCTACACCTTC.

The chain couples TRBV9 to TRBJ2-7; D perhaps matches TRBD1 (6 bases). Trimming shortened V by 0 bases and J by 0 bases, and 16 bases separated the two germline ends. This CDR3 has 17 residues. Per germline, CDR1 SGDLS and CDR2 YYNGEE. The CDR3 nucleotides read TGTGCCAGCAGCGTAGATGTAGGGGGAATTCTCTCCTACGAGCAGTACTTC. Protein sequence: CASSVDVGGILSYEQYF. Using reference TRBV9 and TRBJ2-7 for the parts outside the CDR3, the full variable domain is DSGVTQTPKHLITATGQRVTLRCSPRSGDLSVYWYQQSLDQGLQFLIQYYNGEERAKGNILERFSAQQFPDLHSELNLSSLELGDSALYFCASSVDVGGILSYEQYFGPGTRLTVT.

The genes are TRBV5-4 and TRBJ2-5; the match to TRBD2 covers 12 bases. Germline CDR1 is SGHNT and CDR2 is YYREEE (reference sequence). The J segment lost 0 bases and the V segment lost 5 bases, leaving 8 bases of the junction unmatched. The CDR3 sequence is 17 residues long. This CDR3 reads CASRPGLAGYYQETQYF. The CDR3 DNA reads as TGTGCCAGCAGGCCCGGACTAGCGGGGTATTACCAAGAGACCCAGTACTTC.

This clone has only a few counts. The chain employs TRBV19 and TRBJ2-1; D uncertain. The V gene lost 5 bases and the J gene lost 0 bases, with 17 bases spanning the gap. In germline, CDR1 is LNHDA, CDR2 SQIVND (reference sequence). There are 17 residues in the CDR3. CDR3 DNA sequence: TGTGCCAGTAGTCCCCCCCTCTGGGCTGACTCCTACAATGAGCAGTTCTTC. It specifies CASSPPLWADSYNEQFF.